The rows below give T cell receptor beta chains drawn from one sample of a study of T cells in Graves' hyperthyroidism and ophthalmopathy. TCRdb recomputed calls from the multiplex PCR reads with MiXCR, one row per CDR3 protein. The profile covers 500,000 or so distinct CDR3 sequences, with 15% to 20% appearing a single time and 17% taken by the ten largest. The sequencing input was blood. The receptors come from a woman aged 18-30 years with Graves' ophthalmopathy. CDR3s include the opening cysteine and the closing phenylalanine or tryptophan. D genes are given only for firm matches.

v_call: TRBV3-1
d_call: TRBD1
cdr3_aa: CASSSPRQGIYGGYTF

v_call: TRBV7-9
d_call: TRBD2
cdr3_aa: CASSSTSRFSYEQYF

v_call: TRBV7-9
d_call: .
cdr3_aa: CASSFQGNVGHEQYF

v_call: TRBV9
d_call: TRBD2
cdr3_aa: CASSVELAGGHSTDTQYF

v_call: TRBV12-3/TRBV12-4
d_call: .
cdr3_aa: CASSFRTPWDTEAFF

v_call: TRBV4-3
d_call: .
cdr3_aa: CASSQGLQSTDTQYF

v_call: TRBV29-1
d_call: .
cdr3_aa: CSVGSGEGEKLFF

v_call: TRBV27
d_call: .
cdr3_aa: CASSPTVRRTDTQYF

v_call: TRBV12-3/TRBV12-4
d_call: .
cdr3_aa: CASSLRRVLYQETQYF

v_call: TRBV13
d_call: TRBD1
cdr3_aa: CASSLLNRGLDGYTF

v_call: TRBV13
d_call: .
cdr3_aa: CASSLPTVSGNTIYF

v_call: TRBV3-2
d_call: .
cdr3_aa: CASSQDVTENPYEQYF

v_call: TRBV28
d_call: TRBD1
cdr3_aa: CASSPSGTGTYEQYF

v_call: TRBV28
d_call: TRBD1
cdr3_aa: CASSRRTGRNQPQHF

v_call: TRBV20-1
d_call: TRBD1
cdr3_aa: CSAHRGLIGAFF

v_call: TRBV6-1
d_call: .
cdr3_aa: CASSDAGAKSNEQFF

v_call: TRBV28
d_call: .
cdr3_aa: CASSSAGVPYEQYF

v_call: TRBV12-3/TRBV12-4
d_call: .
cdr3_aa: CASARASYEQYF

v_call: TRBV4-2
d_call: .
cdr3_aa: CASSQSSSGNTIYF

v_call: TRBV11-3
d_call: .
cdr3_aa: CASRRTTTGELFF

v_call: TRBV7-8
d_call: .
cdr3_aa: CASSLEGYGEQFF

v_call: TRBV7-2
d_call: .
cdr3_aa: CASSLALGLEWEQYF

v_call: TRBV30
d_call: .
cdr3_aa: CAWTGDSNQPQHF

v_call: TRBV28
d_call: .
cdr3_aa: CASSQLDLQAYEQYF

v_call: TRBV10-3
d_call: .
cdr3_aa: CAISERGGIDGYTF

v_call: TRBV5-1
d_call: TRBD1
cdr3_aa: CASSFTQQGTTNEKLFF

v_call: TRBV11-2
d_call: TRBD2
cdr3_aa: CASSSKRERGTDTQYF

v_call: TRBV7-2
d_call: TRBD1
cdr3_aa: CASSTQGARTGELFF

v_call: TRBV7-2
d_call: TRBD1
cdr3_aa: CASSFSPGQRNTEAFF

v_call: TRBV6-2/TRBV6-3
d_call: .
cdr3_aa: CASSPPGPPATQYF

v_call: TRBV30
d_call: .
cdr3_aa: CAWRDAPGDEAFF

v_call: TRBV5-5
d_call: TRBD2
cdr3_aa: CASSSQGLAGTYEQYF

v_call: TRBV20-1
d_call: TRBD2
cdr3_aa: CSADPGLAGAGTYEQYF

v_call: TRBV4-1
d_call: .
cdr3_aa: CASSQDVRDRQPQHF

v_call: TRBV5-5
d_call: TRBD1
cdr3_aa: CASRLGDRENSGYTF

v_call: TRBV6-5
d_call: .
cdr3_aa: CASSYEGRFTDTQYF

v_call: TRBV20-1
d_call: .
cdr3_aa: CSVPSPRINYGYTF

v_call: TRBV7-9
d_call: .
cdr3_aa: CASSPSSFDNEQFF

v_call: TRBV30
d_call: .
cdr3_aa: CAWGQDNEKLFF

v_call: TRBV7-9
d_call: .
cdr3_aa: CASQRAGWNTEAFF

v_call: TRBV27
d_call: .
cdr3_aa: CASNLKGPGELFF

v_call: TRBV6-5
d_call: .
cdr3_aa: CASSYNGAYNQPQHF

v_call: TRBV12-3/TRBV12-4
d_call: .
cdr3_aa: CASSTTQYF

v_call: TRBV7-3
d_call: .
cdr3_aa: CASSAGGELFF

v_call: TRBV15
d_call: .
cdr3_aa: CATSHRVLIGYTF

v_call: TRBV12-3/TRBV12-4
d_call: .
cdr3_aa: CASTWGTEAFF